Listed here is a single T cell receptor beta chain. Repertoires were generated with immunoSEQ multiplex PCR, while TCRdb's copy carries only in-frame clones and drops some. The sample contains 150,000 or so clones, over 75% of which appear only once. The record originates from a study of blood T cell repertoires in COVID-19. Germline lookup yields CDR1 KGHSH and CDR2 LQKENI. Trimming removed 3 bases at V and 4 bases at J, with 15 bases between. The CDR3 is 15 residues long. J is TRBJ1-1 and V is TRBV18; D is uncertain. The sample taken for sequencing was PBMCs or T cells enriched from blood (not recorded which). The sequence was obtained from a man aged 40-55 years who had recovered from COVID-19. CDR3 region: CASSPKGFAGTEAFF. The CDR3 bases are TGTGCCAGCTCACCTAAGGGCTTTGCGGGCACTGAAGCTTTCTTT. The variable domain in full, with the rest retrieved from reference TRBV18 and TRBJ1-1, is NAGVMQNPRHLVRRRGQEARLRCSPMKGHSHVYWYRQLPEEGLKFMVYLQKENIIDESGMPKERFSAEFPKEGPSILRIQQVVRGDSAAYFCASSPKGFAGTEAFFGQGTRLTVV.